The rows below give T cell receptor beta chains drawn from one sample of a study of shared clonotypes between healthy human individuals. The table came from immunoSEQ multiplex PCR; TCRdb's copy has only in-frame clones and leaves some out. The sample holds more than 550,000 clones, 90% seen once. Sequencing was performed on memory CD8+ T cells from PBMCs. Every receptor here comes from a young man in good health. Some clones in this sample may be carry-over from other donors' samples. Each CDR3 is given without its conserved first and last residue.

J gene: TRBJ1-2
V gene: TRBV19
CDR3 protein: ASTGGYGYT

J gene: TRBJ2-5
V gene: TRBV27
CDR3 protein: ASSWGPGSGKETQY

J gene: TRBJ2-1
V gene: TRBV2
CDR3 protein: ASTAGTVNNNEQF

J gene: TRBJ2-5
V gene: TRBV12-2
CDR3 protein: ASRPDGGSGSQETQY

J gene: TRBJ1-1
V gene: TRBV14
CDR3 protein: ASSQGGNTEAF

J gene: TRBJ2-1
V gene: TRBV27
CDR3 protein: ASGWTSYNEQF

J gene: TRBJ2-7
V gene: TRBV11-2
CDR3 protein: ASSGGSSGYEQY

J gene: TRBJ1-2
V gene: TRBV28
CDR3 protein: ASSPLGGPYGYT

J gene: TRBJ1-4
V gene: TRBV4-1
CDR3 protein: ASSQDADEKLF

J gene: TRBJ2-7
V gene: TRBV15
CDR3 protein: ATSRMGVGGDEQY

J gene: TRBJ2-7
V gene: TRBV9
CDR3 protein: ASSVGTHSYEQY

J gene: TRBJ2-2
V gene: TRBV9
CDR3 protein: ASSGPGALTGELF

J gene: TRBJ1-2
V gene: TRBV5-4
CDR3 protein: ASSFNGADLGGYT

J gene: TRBJ2-2
V gene: TRBV15
CDR3 protein: ATLSGRAGGELF

J gene: TRBJ1-1
V gene: TRBV28
CDR3 protein: ASTLAPLLGEAF

J gene: TRBJ2-1
V gene: TRBV5-5
CDR3 protein: ASTLRLRDEQF

J gene: TRBJ2-5
V gene: TRBV7-9
CDR3 protein: ASSLFPQTQY

J gene: TRBJ2-7
V gene: TRBV6-5
CDR3 protein: ASSYSGRVGDLEQY

J gene: TRBJ2-1
V gene: TRBV28
CDR3 protein: ASSSTGGIDNEQF

J gene: TRBJ1-2
V gene: TRBV28
CDR3 protein: ASSSDREGYGYT

J gene: TRBJ2-5
V gene: TRBV25-1
CDR3 protein: ASTRGDRETQY

J gene: TRBJ2-1
V gene: TRBV15
CDR3 protein: ATSRGLAGRYNEQF

J gene: TRBJ1-2
V gene: TRBV5-1
CDR3 protein: ASSPAGTGGHYGYT

J gene: TRBJ2-3
V gene: TRBV30
CDR3 protein: ALEASVGDTQY

J gene: TRBJ1-4
V gene: TRBV27
CDR3 protein: ASSPTTGGREKLF

J gene: TRBJ1-1
V gene: TRBV5-8
CDR3 protein: ASSSQYRGPTEAF

J gene: TRBJ2-7
V gene: TRBV27
CDR3 protein: ASSPRGGDEQY

J gene: TRBJ1-2
V gene: TRBV7-9
CDR3 protein: ASSEGGTGMT

J gene: TRBJ2-1
V gene: TRBV27
CDR3 protein: ASTQSPRSSYNEQF

J gene: TRBJ2-2
V gene: TRBV5-1
CDR3 protein: ASSLNAGELF

J gene: TRBJ2-5
V gene: TRBV14
CDR3 protein: ASSQGGGKEETQY

J gene: TRBJ1-1
V gene: TRBV27
CDR3 protein: ASSLLTPGGVNTEAF

J gene: TRBJ2-7
V gene: TRBV19
CDR3 protein: ASSFMGAEQY

J gene: TRBJ1-2
V gene: TRBV14
CDR3 protein: ASSQGFTPGPYGYT

J gene: TRBJ1-1
V gene: TRBV28
CDR3 protein: ASRALGDTEAF

J gene: TRBJ2-7
V gene: TRBV9
CDR3 protein: ASSLGQMAYEQY

J gene: TRBJ2-7
V gene: TRBV2
CDR3 protein: ASRAAGGAVYEQY

J gene: TRBJ1-2
V gene: TRBV5-6
CDR3 protein: ASQEVEEVNYGYT

J gene: TRBJ1-2
V gene: TRBV5-1
CDR3 protein: ASSQQGQGEDYGYT

J gene: TRBJ1-5
V gene: TRBV7-8
CDR3 protein: ASTKGRVSNQPQH

J gene: TRBJ2-7
V gene: TRBV11-2
CDR3 protein: ASSLGAAYEQY

J gene: TRBJ2-7
V gene: TRBV27
CDR3 protein: ASSFSWGQASYEQY

J gene: TRBJ2-7
V gene: TRBV15
CDR3 protein: ATSRDPDGVSYEQY

J gene: TRBJ2-7
V gene: TRBV2
CDR3 protein: ASSEGSGGSYEQY

J gene: TRBJ2-7
V gene: TRBV7-9
CDR3 protein: ASSLANPREQY

J gene: TRBJ2-1
V gene: TRBV27
CDR3 protein: ASSPSYNEQF